The entry below gives a single T cell receptor (beta chain) sequence along with its context. As yet, its antigen is unknown. CDR3 length equals 14 residues. V trimming: 4 bases; J trimming: 2 bases; junction bases outside the gene matches: 4. CDR1 SGHTS and CDR2 YDEGEE come from the germline V gene. TCRdb keeps only in-frame clones here, not all; method: immunoSEQ multiplex PCR. The data show around 150,000 clones, with roughly 79% seen just once and about 27% held by the top ten. These donors were members of the roughly 110-subject validation cohort, a group separate from the roughly 670-subject first cohort. This sample stems from a study of cytomegalovirus exposure and HLA in healthy donors. Whole-study results and caveats: Whilst most TCR sequences proved rare, a subset of public TCRs occurred across many donors. Listed as cytomegalovirus-associated were roughly 180 TCR beta chains. Specificity for CMV antigens was confirmed in vitro for a few of the CMV-associated chains.

This sequence was found in a man aged 25 to 45 in good health and CMV-seropositive. V usage is TRBV5-8 and J usage is TRBJ2-5; TRBD1 aligns across 8 bases. The sequenced sample was PBMCs. Written as DNA, the CDR3 is TGTGCCAGCAGCGTAGGGACAGGTCAAGAGACCCAGTACTTC. Encoded protein: CASSVGTGQETQYF.